A single TCR beta chain is shown here with its context. This sample is part of a study of T cells expressing NK-cell markers. The wider study: Among the eight sequenced donors, seven tested HCMV-seropositive and one tested seronegative.

Following a re-call of the 5' RACE reads, TCRdb has one entry per CDR3 protein and lacks DNA. The specimen's table records about 170,000 distinct CDR3 sequences. Germline V gives CDR1 SGHDT, CDR2 YYEEEE. This CDR3 has 14 amino acids. The J gene is TRBJ2-5, the V gene TRBV5-6; there is no DNA to check the TCRdb D call of TRBD1. The sequence came from a man aged 18-70 years in good health. The specimen was blood T cells: a sorted CD56 or NKG2C T cell subset, CD4+ or CD8+ T cells, or bulk PBMC T cells (not recorded which). The CDR3 reads CASSARTGKETQYF.